These 18 T cell receptor beta chains were sequenced from one sample in a study of Graves' ophthalmopathy and Graves' hyperthyroidism. The study amplified TCR beta CDR3 regions using RNA transcripts. In the first round, RT-PCR was carried out with HTBI primers, and a multiplex PCR formed the second round. MiXCR, run by TCRdb on the multiplex PCR reads, gives a single entry per CDR3 protein. The sample shows hundreds of thousands of distinct CDR3 sequences, roughly 39% of them seen only once. Source material: peripheral blood. The receptors come from an adult man with Graves' ophthalmopathy.

V gene TRBV4-1 combines with J gene TRBJ2-5; no clear D gene. The CDR3 contains 15 residues. The germline V and J ends were trimmed by 1 base and 4 bases, with 13 bases remaining between them. The germline V gene has CDR1 MGHRA and CDR2 YSYEKL. CDR3 DNA sequence: TGCGCCAGCAGCCAAGTCGGCCTGAGGCGAGAGACCCAGTACTTC. It codes for CASSQVGLRRETQYF.

The chain has TRBV4-1 and TRBJ1-1; perhaps TRBD1 as D (5 bases). This CDR3 contains 16 residues. Trimming took 1 base from V and 0 from J, leaving 12 bases between them. CDR1 is MGHRA and CDR2 is YSYEKL in the germline V gene. Here the CDR3 reads CASSQAGFGMNTEAFF. DNA of the CDR3: TGCGCCAGCAGCCAAGCAGGGTTTGGAATGAACACTGAAGCTTTCTTT.

This clonotype was found a few times. This sequence joins TRBV4-1 and TRBJ2-2; a possible D gene is TRBD2 (5 bases). Germline CDR1 reads MGHRA; CDR2 reads YSYEKL. This CDR3 has 13 residues. The V gene lost 2 bases and the J gene lost 7 bases, with 8 bases spanning the gap. For the CDR3, the DNA is TGCGCCAGCAGCCAACGGGGTTTCGGGGAGCTGTTTTTT. Its translation is CASSQRGFGELFF.

The J gene is TRBJ1-6, the V gene TRBV15; D not certain. Germline V gene lookup returns CDR1 LNHNV and CDR2 YYDKDF (reference sequence). The CDR3 is made up of 14 amino acids. V was cut by 0 bases and J by 4 bases, with 4 bases left in between. The CDR3 nucleotides read TGTGCCACCAGCAGAGACACATATAATTCACCCCTCCACTTT. Its translation: CATSRDTYNSPLHF.

This clonotype has a count of ten or more. V is TRBV2 and J is TRBJ1-1; no clear D. This CDR3 comprises 15 residues. V was cut by 7 bases and J by 2 bases, with 17 bases left in between. The germline V gene has CDR1 SNHLY and CDR2 FYNNEI. In DNA, the CDR3 is TGTGCCAGCACTCGAGCCCGATCAGCCAACACTGAAGCTTTCTTT. Translation gives CASTRARSANTEAFF. Full variable domain (outside the CDR3, taken from reference TRBV2 and TRBJ1-1): EPEVTQTPSHQVTQMGQEVILRCVPISNHLYFYWYRQILGQKVEFLVSFYNNEISEKSEIFDDQFSVERPDGSNFTLKIRSTKLEDSAMYFCASTRARSANTEAFFGQGTRLTVV.

This clonotype has a count of ten or more. The J gene is TRBJ2-2, the V gene TRBV7-2; TRBD1 matches 8 bases. V lost 6 bases and J lost 4; bases outside the gene matches: 7. CDR1 SGHTA and CDR2 FQGNSA come from the germline V gene. The CDR3 is 15 residues long. This CDR3 is CASRDRGSSTGELFF. As DNA, the CDR3 is TGTGCCAGCAGAGACAGGGGTTCTAGCACCGGGGAGCTGTTTTTT.

This clonotype has a count of ten or more. The rearrangement joins TRBV20-1 to TRBJ1-5; D is unclear. Germline lookup yields CDR1 DFQATT and CDR2 SNEGSKA (reference sequence). The germline V and J ends were trimmed by 0 bases and 12 bases, with 9 bases remaining between them. The CDR3 is 11 residues long. The CDR3 reads CSARDGRDQHF. Here the CDR3 DNA reads TGCAGTGCTAGAGATGGGAGAGACCAGCATTTT.

This clonotype was counted at least ten times. The chain couples TRBV2 to TRBJ1-6; no clear D gene. V gave up 4 bases and J gave up 2 bases, with 9 bases separating them. The V gene's germline CDR1 is SNHLY and CDR2 FYNNEI. The CDR3 is made up of 15 amino acids. The DNA for the CDR3 is TGTGCCAGCAGTGTGACGCAGACCTATAATTCACCCCTCCACTTT. Its protein product is CASSVTQTYNSPLHF. The full variable domain, in which reference TRBV2 and TRBJ1-6 provide the parts outside the CDR3, is EPEVTQTPSHQVTQMGQEVILRCVPISNHLYFYWYRQILGQKVEFLVSFYNNEISEKSEIFDDQFSVERPDGSNFTLKIRSTKLEDSAMYFCASSVTQTYNSPLHFGNGTRLTVT.

A remark on this clonotype: At one boundary the junction diverges from the germline segment, which might be a read error. The chain has TRBV25-1 and TRBJ2-5; the match to TRBD1 covers 11 bases. The germline V gene has CDR1 MGHDK and CDR2 SYGVNS. This CDR3 is built from 16 residues. CDR3 sequence: CASSQTGQGVRGTQYF. The CDR3 region has the DNA TGCGCCAGCAGTCAAACGGGACAGGGGGTGAGGGGGACCCAGTACTTC.

This clonotype was counted many times. The J gene is TRBJ2-5, the V gene TRBV20-1; 8 bases agree with TRBD1. The CDR3 has 13 residues. The trim removed 4 bases at V and 3 bases at J, leaving 4 bases unmatched. Germline CDR1 DFQATT, CDR2 SNEGSKA (reference sequence). CDR3 DNA sequence: TGCAGTGCTAAGGACAGGGTCGAAGAGACCCAGTACTTC. It encodes CSAKDRVEETQYF.

At least ten counts were recorded for this clonotype. The rearrangement joins TRBV7-9 to TRBJ1-1; possible D gene TRBD1, 5 bases. Germline CDR1 is SEHNR and CDR2 is FQNEAQ (reference sequence). V lost 4 bases to trimming and J lost 7 bases, with 13 bases between them. This CDR3 region has 13 residues. CDR3 in amino acids: CASSSGTGNEAFF. The CDR3 DNA reads as TGTGCCAGCAGCTCCGGGACGGGGAATGAAGCTTTCTTT.

The chain combines TRBV7-9 with TRBJ1-2; TRBD1 is a possible D gene (6 bases). The CDR3 is 16 residues long. CDR1 is SEHNR, CDR2 FQNEAQ, per germline (reference sequence). V gave up 1 base and J gave up 6 bases, with 18 bases separating them. The CDR3 spells CASSLEEQGDTDGYTF. The CDR3 region has the DNA TGTGCCAGCAGCTTAGAAGAACAGGGTGACACTGATGGCTACACCTTC.

A remark on this clonotype: A read error may explain this, as a much larger clone is one base away. The rearrangement uses TRBV7-9 and TRBJ2-2; 8 bases are a match to TRBD1. Germline CDR1 is SEHNR and CDR2 is FQNEAQ (reference sequence). The CDR3 contains 15 residues. V was pared by 5 bases and J by 3 bases, with 5 bases of the junction left unmatched. The CDR3 nucleotides are TGTGCCAGCAGCCTACAGGGGGTGGACACCGGGGAGCTGTTTTTT. Translation: CASSLQGVDTGELFF.

J is TRBJ2-7 and V is TRBV11-2, with 12 bases that match TRBD2. V lost 4 bases and J lost 2; bases outside the gene matches: 12. Germline CDR1 and CDR2: SGHAT and FQNNGV. The CDR3 is 18 residues long. The CDR3 loop is CASSWTSGVSGGTYEQYF. The CDR3 nucleotides are TGTGCCAGCAGCTGGACTAGCGGGGTCAGCGGGGGGACCTACGAGCAGTACTTC.

The chain carries TRBV20-1 and TRBJ2-3; D unresolved. V lost 1 base and J lost 0, with 5 bases in between. The CDR3 covers 13 residues. Germline values: CDR1 DFQATT, CDR2 SNEGSKA (reference sequence). Written as DNA, the CDR3 is TGCAGTGCTAGAGTGGGCAGCACAGATACGCAGTATTTT. It is translated as CSARVGSTDTQYF.

This clonotype was seen ten or more times. J is TRBJ1-4 and V is TRBV5-1; perhaps TRBD1 as D (6 bases). Trimming removed 4 bases from V and 7 bases from J, with 11 bases in between. Per germline, CDR1 SGHRS and CDR2 YFSETQ. The CDR3 has 13 residues. The chain's CDR3 is CASSKGGSEKLFF. CDR3 nucleotide sequence: TGCGCCAGCAGCAAGGGGGGGAGTGAAAAACTGTTTTTT. Full variable domain (outside the CDR3, taken from reference TRBV5-1 and TRBJ1-4): KAGVTQTPRYLIKTRGQQVTLSCSPISGHRSVSWYQQTPGQGLQFLFEYFSETQRNKGNFPGRFSGRQFSNSRSEMNVSTLELGDSALYLCASSKGGSEKLFFGSGTQLSVL.

This clonotype has a count of ten or more. The chain recombines TRBV12-3 or TRBV12-4 with TRBJ1-5; tentative D call: TRBD1 (6 bases). The V end was cut by 5 bases, the J end by 8 bases, with 16 bases between. The CDR3 covers 14 residues. The CDR3 protein is CASSQQGGAEPQHF. The DNA for the CDR3 is TGTGCCAGCAGTCAACAGGGTGGAGCGGAGCCCCAGCATTTT.

The chain carries TRBV7-9 and TRBJ2-5, with D perhaps TRBD2 (7 bases). The CDR3 runs to 16 residues. Germline assignment: CDR1 SEHNR and CDR2 FQNEAQ (reference sequence). V was pared by 0 bases and J by 4 bases, with 15 bases between. The CDR3 region has the DNA TGTGCCAGCAGCTTAGCGGGGGCGGGGGTACTAGAGACCCAGTACTTC. Encoded protein: CASSLAGAGVLETQYF.